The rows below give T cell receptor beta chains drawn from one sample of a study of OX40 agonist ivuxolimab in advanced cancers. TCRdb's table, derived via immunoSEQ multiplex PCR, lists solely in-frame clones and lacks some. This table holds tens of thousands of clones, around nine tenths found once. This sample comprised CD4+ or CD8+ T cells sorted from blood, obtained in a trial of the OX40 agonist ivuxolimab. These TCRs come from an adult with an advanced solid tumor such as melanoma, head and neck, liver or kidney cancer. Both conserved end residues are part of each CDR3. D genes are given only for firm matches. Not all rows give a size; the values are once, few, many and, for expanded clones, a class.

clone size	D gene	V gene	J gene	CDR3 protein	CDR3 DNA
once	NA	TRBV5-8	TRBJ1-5	CASSLGQVGNQPQHF	TGTGCCAGCAGCTTGGGTCAGGTGGGCAATCAGCCCCAGCATTTT
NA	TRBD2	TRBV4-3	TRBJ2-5	CASSQVEDRASGKETQYF	TGCGCCAGCAGCCAAGTAGAGGACCGGGCTAGCGGCAAAGAGACCCAGTACTTC
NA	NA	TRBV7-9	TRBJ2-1	CASSLVAGRKFF	TGTGCCAGCAGCTTAGTCGCGGGCCGAAAGTTCTTC
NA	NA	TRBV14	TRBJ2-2	CASSPHLAGITGELFF	TGTGCCAGCAGTCCCCACCTGGCGGGCATCACCGGGGAGCTGTTTTTT
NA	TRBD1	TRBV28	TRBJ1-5	CASRTSAPGTGFGNQPQHF	TGTGCCAGCAGAACTTCAGCCCCAGGGACAGGGTTCGGCAATCAGCCCCAGCATTTT
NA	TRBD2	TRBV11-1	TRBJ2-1	CASRPRTSGRTRNNEQFF	TGTGCCAGCAGACCGAGGACTAGCGGGAGAACAAGAAACAATGAGCAGTTCTTC
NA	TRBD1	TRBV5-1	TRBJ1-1	CASSSVGQGTPLLMNTEAFF	TGCGCCAGCAGCTCGGTGGGACAGGGAACCCCGCTCCTCATGAACACTGAAGCTTTCTTT
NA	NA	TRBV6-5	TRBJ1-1	CASSYSQGGTEAFF	TGTGCCAGCAGTTACTCTCAGGGCGGCACTGAAGCTTTCTTT
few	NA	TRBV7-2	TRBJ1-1	CASSFSQNTEAFF	TGTGCCAGCAGCTTTTCGCAGAACACTGAAGCTTTCTTT
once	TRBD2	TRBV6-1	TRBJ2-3	CASSERGSSGGRADTQYF	TGTGCCAGCAGTGAAAGGGGGTCTTCGGGAGGGAGGGCAGATACGCAGTATTTT
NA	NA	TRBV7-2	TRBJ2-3	CASSLDILSTDTQYF	TGTGCCAGCAGCTTAGATATCTTGAGCACAGATACGCAGTATTTT
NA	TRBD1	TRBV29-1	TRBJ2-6	CSVKGAGVANVLTF	TGCAGCGTTAAGGGGGCAGGGGTAGCCAACGTCCTGACTTTC
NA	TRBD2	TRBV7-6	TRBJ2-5	CASSLGLAGDVRETQYF	TGTGCCAGCAGCTTAGGACTAGCGGGAGACGTCAGGGAGACCCAGTACTTC
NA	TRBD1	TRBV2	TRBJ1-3	CASSLTGLSGNTIYF	TGTGCCAGCAGTCTGACAGGGTTGTCTGGAAACACCATATATTTT
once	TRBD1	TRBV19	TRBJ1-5	CASSIDHRGQEPQHF	TGTGCCAGTAGTATAGACCACAGGGGGCAAGAGCCCCAGCATTTT
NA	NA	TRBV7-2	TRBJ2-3	CASSFAVGTDTQYF	TGTGCCAGCAGCTTTGCTGTAGGCACAGATACGCAGTATTTT
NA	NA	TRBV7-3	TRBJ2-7	CASSLGPVSEQYF	TGTGCCAGCAGCTTAGGGCCTGTATCCGAGCAGTACTTC
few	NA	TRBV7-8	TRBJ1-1	CASSLAQGTEAFF	TGTGCCAGCAGCTTAGCGCAAGGGACTGAAGCTTTCTTT
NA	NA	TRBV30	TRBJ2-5	CAWSVGLGAQETQYF	TGTGCCTGGAGTGTAGGCCTCGGCGCACAAGAGACCCAGTACTTC
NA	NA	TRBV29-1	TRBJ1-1	CSVDRERTEAFF	TGCAGCGTTGACAGGGAGCGCACTGAAGCTTTCTTT
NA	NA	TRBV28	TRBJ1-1	CASSPGSGEGTEAFF	TGTGCCAGCAGCCCAGGGTCAGGCGAGGGCACTGAAGCTTTCTTT
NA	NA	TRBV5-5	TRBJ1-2	CASSLGEANYGYTF	TGTGCCAGCAGCTTGGGGGAAGCTAACTATGGCTACACCTTC
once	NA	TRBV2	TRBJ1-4	CASSEGYGQKLFF	TGTGCCAGCAGTGAAGGCTATGGACAGAAACTGTTTTTT
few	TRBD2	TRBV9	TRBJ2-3	CASSVGWEGSDTQYF	TGTGCCAGCAGCGTAGGGTGGGAGGGGTCAGATACGCAGTATTTT
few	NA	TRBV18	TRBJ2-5	CASSPSGRTETQYF	TGTGCCAGCTCACCGTCGGGTCGGACGGAGACCCAGTACTTC
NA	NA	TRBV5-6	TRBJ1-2	CASTMRGGKDYGYTF	TGTGCCAGCACCATGAGGGGGGGCAAAGACTATGGCTACACCTTC
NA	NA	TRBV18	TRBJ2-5	CASAQTVFVSETQYF	TGTGCCAGCGCCCAGACAGTGTTCGTATCGGAGACCCAGTACTTC
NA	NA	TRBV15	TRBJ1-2	CATTMGTSYGYTF	TGTGCCACTACAATGGGGACCTCGTATGGCTACACCTTC
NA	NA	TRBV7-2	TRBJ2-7	CASSLYPVGLYEQYF	TGTGCCAGCAGCTTATACCCGGTGGGGCTTTACGAGCAGTACTTC
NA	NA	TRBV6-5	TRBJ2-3	CASSYSRTLDTQYF	TGTGCCAGCAGTTACTCTCGTACGTTGGATACGCAGTATTTT
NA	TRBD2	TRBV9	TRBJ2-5	CASSVVAGVGETQYF	TGTGCCAGCAGCGTAGTAGCGGGAGTAGGGGAGACCCAGTACTTC
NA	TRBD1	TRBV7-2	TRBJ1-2	CASSKQGTGGGGYTF	TGTGCCAGCAGCAAACAAGGGACAGGGGGCGGTGGCTACACCTTC
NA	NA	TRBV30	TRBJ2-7	CAPTTSYEQYF	TGTGCCCCAACTACCTCCTACGAGCAGTACTTC
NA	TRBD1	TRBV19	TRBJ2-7	CASTRDSLSYEQYF	TGTGCCAGTACCCGGGACAGCCTTTCCTACGAGCAGTACTTC
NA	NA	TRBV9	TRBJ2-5	CASSAQTRETQYF	TGTGCCAGCAGCGCCCAGACTAGGGAGACCCAGTACTTC
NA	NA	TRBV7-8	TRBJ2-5	CASSRDRQETQYF	TGTGCCAGCAGCCGAGACAGACAAGAGACCCAGTACTTC
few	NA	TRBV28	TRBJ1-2	CASSPGGRFTYGYTF	TGTGCCAGCAGCCCGGGAGGGAGGTTTACCTATGGCTACACCTTC
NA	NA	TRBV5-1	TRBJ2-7	CASYFGGRGRNEQYF	TGCGCCAGCTATTTCGGAGGGAGAGGCCGCAACGAGCAGTACTTC
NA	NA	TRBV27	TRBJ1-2	CASSLEGGDYGYTF	TGTGCCAGCAGTTTAGAGGGGGGGGACTATGGCTACACCTTC
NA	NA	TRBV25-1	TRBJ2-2	CASSLPRGGELFF	TGTGCCAGCAGCCTTCCTCGTGGCGGGGAGCTGTTTTTT
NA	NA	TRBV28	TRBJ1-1	CASSLGRDSRFF	TGTGCCAGCAGTTTGGGACGCGACAGTCGGTTCTTT
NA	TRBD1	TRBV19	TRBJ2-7	CASKRTGTVAYEQYF	TGTGCCAGTAAACGGACAGGGACAGTAGCCTACGAGCAGTACTTC
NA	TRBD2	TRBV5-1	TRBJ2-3	CASSLAPSGAGDTQYF	TGCGCCAGCAGCTTGGCGCCAAGCGGGGCGGGAGATACGCAGTATTTT
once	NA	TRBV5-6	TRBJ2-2	CASSLPSSTGELFF	TGTGCCAGCAGCTTGCCTAGCAGCACCGGGGAGCTGTTTTTT
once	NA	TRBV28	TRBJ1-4	CASSLVSTNEKLFF	TGTGCCAGCAGTTTAGTTTCAACTAATGAAAAACTGTTTTTT
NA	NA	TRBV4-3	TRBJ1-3	CASSQEQGHGNTIYF	TGCGCCAGCAGCCAAGAGCAGGGGCACGGAAACACCATATATTTT
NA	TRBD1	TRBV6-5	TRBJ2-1	CASSRQGAEQFF	TGTGCCAGCAGCAGACAGGGGGCTGAGCAGTTCTTC
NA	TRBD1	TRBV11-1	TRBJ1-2	CASSIGTVNYGYTF	TGTGCCAGCAGCATCGGGACAGTCAACTATGGCTACACCTTC
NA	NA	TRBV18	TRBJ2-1	CASSPRQASSYNEQFF	TGTGCCAGCTCACCCCGCCAGGCCAGCTCCTACAATGAGCAGTTCTTC
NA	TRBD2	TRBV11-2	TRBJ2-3	CASSFLASGATDTQYF	TGTGCCAGCAGCTTTTTAGCTAGCGGGGCCACAGATACGCAGTATTTT
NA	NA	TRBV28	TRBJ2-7	CASSPGGGTGLGNEQYF	TGTGCCAGCAGCCCAGGCGGGGGGACAGGGCTTGGGAACGAGCAGTACTTC
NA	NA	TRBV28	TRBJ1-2	CAIWGLRGHYGYTF	TGTGCCATCTGGGGTCTCAGGGGACATTATGGCTACACCTTC
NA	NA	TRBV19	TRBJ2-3	CASKVRISTDTQYF	TGTGCCAGTAAAGTACGGATTTCCACAGATACGCAGTATTTT
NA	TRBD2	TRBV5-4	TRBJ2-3	CASSGTGTSGTDTQYF	TGTGCCAGCAGCGGGACCGGGACTAGCGGCACAGATACGCAGTATTTT
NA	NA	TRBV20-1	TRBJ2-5	CSAIAQETQYF	TGCAGTGCTATAGCCCAAGAGACCCAGTACTTC